These 8 T cell receptor beta chains were sequenced from one sample in a study of CD8 T cells in Susac syndrome. The RNA input was roughly 0.45 to 1 ug, and it was reverse transcribed with random hexamers. Each CDR3 protein gets one entry after TCRdb re-called the immunoSEQ multiplex PCR reads with MiXCR. The sample consists of roughly 110,000 distinct CDR3 sequences, about nine tenths of them appearing once. Sequenced material: CD8+ T cells from PBMCs. The receptors shown here come from a human donor in good health.

V gene TRBV3-1 combines with J gene TRBJ2-7; no firm D call. Germline CDR1 and CDR2: LGHDT and YNNKEL (reference sequence). The CDR3 runs 13 residues. Trimming cost V 3 bases and J 2 bases, with 8 bases left between them. In nucleotides, the CDR3 is TGTGCCAGCAGCCAGATTAATACCTACGAGCAGTACTTC. This encodes CASSQINTYEQYF.

The V gene is TRBV4-3, the J gene TRBJ2-3; 7 nucleotides align to TRBD2. The germline V gene has CDR1 LGHNA and CDR2 YSLEER. Trimming took 0 bases from V and 0 from J; bases not matched to a gene: 6. CDR3 length: 17 residues. CDR3: CASSQDRASGSTDTQYF. As DNA, the CDR3 is TGCGCCAGCAGCCAAGATAGAGCTAGCGGAAGCACAGATACGCAGTATTTT.

This chain links TRBV12-3 or TRBV12-4 with TRBJ2-1; D unresolved. The CDR3 has 10 residues. V was cut by 3 bases and J by 10 bases, with 4 bases left in between. CDR3 bases: TGTGCCAGCAGTTTGGGGGAGCAGTTCTTC. Its translation is CASSLGEQFF.

The rearrangement uses TRBV20-1 and TRBJ1-5, with TRBD1 identical over 7 bases. CDR1 and CDR2 (germline): DFQATT, SNEGSKA (reference sequence). The trim removed 4 bases at V and 5 bases at J, leaving 11 bases unmatched. The CDR3 runs 15 residues. CDR3 loop: CSATQRAGGDQPQHF. The CDR3 coding sequence is TGCAGTGCTACCCAACGGGCAGGGGGAGATCAGCCCCAGCATTTT.

Note on this clonotype: One junction end disagrees with the germline gene, perhaps due to a read error. The chain employs TRBV29-1 and TRBJ1-2; D ambiguous. CDR1 and CDR2 from the germline V gene are SQVTM and ANQGSEA. This CDR3 comprises 10 residues. The CDR3 DNA reads as TGCAGCGTTGAAGATAGGACGGCTTCCTTC. Translation gives CSVEDRTASF.

The chain combines TRBV7-9 with TRBJ2-3; 11 bases are shared with TRBD2. The J segment lost 0 bases and the V segment lost 2 bases, leaving 4 bases of the junction unmatched. Per germline, CDR1 SEHNR and CDR2 FQNEAQ (reference sequence). CDR3 length equals 17 residues. This CDR3 is CASSLLTSGGSTDTQYF. CDR3 nucleotide sequence: TGTGCCAGCAGCTTACTCACTAGCGGGGGCAGCACAGATACGCAGTATTTT.

The V gene is TRBV6-2 or TRBV6-3, the J gene TRBJ2-2; D is unresolved. The V gene lost 2 bases and the J gene lost 7 bases, with 14 bases spanning the gap. Germline V gene data show CDR1 as MNHEY and CDR2 as SVGEGT. CDR3 length equals 15 residues. The chain's CDR3 is CASSYAGRIGGELFF. The DNA of the CDR3 is TGTGCCAGCAGTTACGCAGGACGGATCGGCGGGGAGCTGTTTTTT.

V and J are TRBV20-1 and TRBJ1-2; D gene ambiguous. The CDR3 runs to 12 residues. Germline V lookup: CDR1 DFQATT, CDR2 SNEGSKA (reference sequence). Trimming cost V 2 bases and J 5 bases, with 9 bases left between them. The DNA for the CDR3 is TGCAGTGCTAGATCGGACCAATATGGCTACACCTTC. Amino acid sequence: CSARSDQYGYTF.